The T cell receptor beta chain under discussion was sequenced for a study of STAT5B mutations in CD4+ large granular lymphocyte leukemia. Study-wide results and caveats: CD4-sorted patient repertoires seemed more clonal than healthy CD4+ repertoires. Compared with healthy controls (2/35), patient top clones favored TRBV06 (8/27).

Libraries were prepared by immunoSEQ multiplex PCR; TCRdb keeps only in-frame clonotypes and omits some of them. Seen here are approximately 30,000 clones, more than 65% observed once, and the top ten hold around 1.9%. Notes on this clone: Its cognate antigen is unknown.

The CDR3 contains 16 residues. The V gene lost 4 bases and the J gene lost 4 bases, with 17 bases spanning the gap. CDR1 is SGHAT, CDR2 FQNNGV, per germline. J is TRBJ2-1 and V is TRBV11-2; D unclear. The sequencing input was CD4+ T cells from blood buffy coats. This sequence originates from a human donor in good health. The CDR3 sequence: CASSSPVGVSYNEQFF. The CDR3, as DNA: TGTGCCAGCAGCTCCCCGGTCGGAGTGTCGTACAATGAGCAGTTCTTC.